These T cell receptor beta chains were read from a single sample in a study of T-cell memory formation after mild COVID-19. TCRdb re-called the 5' RACE reads through MiXCR, storing one row per CDR3 protein. This table has 250,000 or so distinct CDR3 sequences, more than 15% appearing once. Sequenced: PBMCs or a T cell subset sorted from them (not recorded which). The receptor set was obtained from a man younger than 35 who had mild COVID-19 (a few samples of this study predate the infection). Cell type and time point are not known. The CDR3 runs from the conserved cysteine through the conserved F or W. The D gene is left open where the match is weak. Size is omitted from some rows. Given values are once, few, many or a class for expanded clones.

clone size	V gene	J gene	D gene	CDR3 DNA	CDR3 protein
few	TRBV5-1	TRBJ1-1	.	TGCGCCAGCAGCTTGGAGGGTGACAGACTTGAAGCTTTCTTT	CASSLEGDRLEAFF
few	TRBV20-1	TRBJ2-7	.	TGCAGTGCTTCCTCAGACATAAAACTCTACGAGCAGTACTTC	CSASSDIKLYEQYF
.	TRBV7-2	TRBJ2-3	.	TGTGCCAGCAGCTATTTCCGGGGGCCGGGCACAGATACGCAGTATTTT	CASSYFRGPGTDTQYF
few	TRBV11-2	TRBJ1-2	.	TGTGCCAGCAGCTTAGTAGAGGGTGGGCCGGGATATGGCTACACCTTC	CASSLVEGGPGYGYTF
.	TRBV6-6	TRBJ1-5	.	TGTGCCGCCATGCCCGGGATCAATCAGCCCCAGCATTTT	CAAMPGINQPQHF
.	TRBV7-9	TRBJ2-5	.	TGTGCCAGCAGCTTGAATGAGGCCCAGTACTTC	CASSLNEAQYF
many	TRBV20-1	TRBJ2-5	.	TGCAGTGCTAGACAGTACCAAGAGACCCAGTACTTC	CSARQYQETQYF
.	TRBV7-2	TRBJ1-1	.	TGTGCCAGCAGCTTAGCGATCGGAAGTAACACTGAAGCTTTCTTT	CASSLAIGSNTEAFF
many	TRBV7-9	TRBJ2-1	.	TGTGCCAGCAGCTCTCGGGCGGGGTCCTACAATGAGCAGTTCTTC	CASSSRAGSYNEQFF
few	TRBV5-6	TRBJ2-6	.	TGTGCCAGCAGGGTTTCTGGGGCCAACGTCCTGACTTTC	CASRVSGANVLTF
.	TRBV4-3	TRBJ1-1	.	TGCGCCAGCAGCCAAGAGCATATGAACACTGAAGCTTTCTTT	CASSQEHMNTEAFF
few	TRBV4-1	TRBJ1-2	.	TGCGCCAGCAGCCAAGAGGGGCAAGGGTATGGCTACACCTTC	CASSQEGQGYGYTF
.	TRBV29-1	TRBJ2-1	TRBD1	TGCAGCGTTGAAGATCAAGGCAGGGGGCTTAATGAGCAGTTCTTC	CSVEDQGRGLNEQFF
few	TRBV6-2/TRBV6-3	TRBJ2-1	.	TGTGCCAGCAGTTACCCCCATGAGCAGTTCTTC	CASSYPHEQFF
.	TRBV6-6	TRBJ1-4	.	TGTGCCAGCAGTTACTCGGGGGCGAGGCGCGAAAAACTGTTTTTT	CASSYSGARREKLFF
few	TRBV6-6	TRBJ2-7	.	TGTGCCAGCGGAGGGGCTTTCACCTCCGAGCAGTACTTC	CASGGAFTSEQYF
few	TRBV28	TRBJ1-5	.	TGTGCCAGCAGTTTGGAAGATCGGCCCCAGCATTTT	CASSLEDRPQHF
.	TRBV4-3	TRBJ2-5	.	TGCGCCAGCAGCCAAGATGTGGGGTACCAAGAGACCCAGTACTTC	CASSQDVGYQETQYF
.	TRBV4-3	TRBJ1-5	.	TGCGCCAGCAGCCAAGAAATCGGGCTAGGCAATCAGCCCCAGCATTTT	CASSQEIGLGNQPQHF
.	TRBV10-2	TRBJ2-3	TRBD1	TGCGCCAGCAGTGTCATCCGGACAGGGAAAGATACGCAGTATTTT	CASSVIRTGKDTQYF
few	TRBV7-2	TRBJ2-3	TRBD2	TGTGCCAGCAGCCGGGACTACCTATCCACAGATACGCAGTATTTT	CASSRDYLSTDTQYF
.	TRBV7-7	TRBJ2-5	TRBD2	TGTGCCAGCAGCTTAGGGTTTAGCGGGGGTTTCCAAGAGACCCAGTACTTC	CASSLGFSGGFQETQYF
.	TRBV18	TRBJ1-1	TRBD1	TGTGCCAGCTCACCACCGGGGACAGTGAGGAACACTGAAGCTTTCTTT	CASSPPGTVRNTEAFF
.	TRBV12-5	TRBJ1-1	.	TGTGCTAGTGGTTTGGGTGGGTCGGACACTGAAGCTTTCTTT	CASGLGGSDTEAFF
.	TRBV12-3/TRBV12-4	TRBJ2-5	.	TGTGCCAGCACTCATAGTAAGGAGACCCAGTACTTC	CASTHSKETQYF
once	TRBV7-2	TRBJ2-7	.	TGTGCCAGCAGCTTAGTAGCTCTAGCGCCCTATGGAGGGCACTCCTACGAGCAGTACTTC	CASSLVALAPYGGHSYEQYF
few	TRBV7-2	TRBJ1-1	.	TGTGCCAGCAGCTCCCTGGGAGGAGGGACTGAAGCTTTCTTT	CASSSLGGGTEAFF
.	TRBV4-2	TRBJ2-7	.	TGTGCCAGCAGCCAAGAAGCCGTCTTCCCCTACGAGCAGTACTTC	CASSQEAVFPYEQYF
few	TRBV9	TRBJ2-3	.	TGTGCCAGCAGCCTTTCAGCCGGACAGCGCACAGATACGCAGTATTTT	CASSLSAGQRTDTQYF
.	TRBV12-3/TRBV12-4	TRBJ2-5	TRBD2	TGTGCCAGCAGTTTGGGGGGGTTCCAACAAGAGACCCAGTACTTC	CASSLGGFQQETQYF
.	TRBV24-1	TRBJ2-5	.	TGTGCCACCAGTGACCTTGCCGAGGAGACCCAGTACTTC	CATSDLAEETQYF
few	TRBV12-3/TRBV12-4	TRBJ2-7	.	TGTGCCAGCAGTTTAGAAGGTAGGGGCTACGAGCAGTACTTC	CASSLEGRGYEQYF
few	TRBV7-3	TRBJ2-1	TRBD2	TGTGCCAGCAGCTTAAAAAGCGGGGGGGAGAATGAGCAGTTCTTC	CASSLKSGGENEQFF
.	TRBV12-5	TRBJ1-4	.	TGTGCTAGTGGTTTGGCGGACGGACATGAAAAACTGTTTTTT	CASGLADGHEKLFF
.	TRBV5-1	TRBJ2-3	.	TGCGCCAGCAGCTTGGTAGCGGCAGATACGCAGTATTTT	CASSLVAADTQYF
few	TRBV28	TRBJ2-3	.	TGTGCCAGCAGTTTCACTGGCACAGATACGCAGTATTTT	CASSFTGTDTQYF
.	TRBV4-3	TRBJ1-2	.	TGCGCCAGCAGCCAAGGCGAGGGCATGGGCTACACCTTC	CASSQGEGMGYTF
.	TRBV5-1	TRBJ2-7	TRBD2	TGCGCCAGCAGCTTGGAAAGTCCAGGGAGGGGTTTAAGGGGCGAGCAGTACTTC	CASSLESPGRGLRGEQYF
once	TRBV11-2	TRBJ1-4	.	TGTGCCAGCAGCCGTGAGGGAAGTCGTGAAAAACTGTTTTTT	CASSREGSREKLFF
.	TRBV10-3	TRBJ1-2	.	TGTGCCATCAGTGAGTCGACTCGCGACAGACGCAGTGGCTACACCTTC	CAISESTRDRRSGYTF
many	TRBV4-2	TRBJ2-5	.	TGTGCCAGCAGCCAATCGCAGGAGACCCAGTACTTC	CASSQSQETQYF
few	TRBV2	TRBJ2-4	TRBD1	TGTGCCAGCAGTTCGAGGGGGCAAAACATTCAGTACTTC	CASSSRGQNIQYF
.	TRBV7-9	TRBJ2-1	.	TGTGCCAGCAGCCGTGGGCACTATGAGCAGTTCTTC	CASSRGHYEQFF
.	TRBV7-9	TRBJ2-5	TRBD2	TGTGCCAGCAGCTCCGCTCGCCTAGCGGGACAAGAGACCCAGTACTTC	CASSSARLAGQETQYF
few	TRBV20-1	TRBJ1-5	.	TGCAGTGCTGGGGCACAGGGATTTCCTAGCAATCAGCCCCAGCATTTT	CSAGAQGFPSNQPQHF
few	TRBV6-5	TRBJ1-5	TRBD1	TGTGCCAGCAGAGGTACAGGGGGCCGGCCCCAGCATTTT	CASRGTGGRPQHF
many	TRBV5-1	TRBJ2-5	TRBD1	TGCGCCAGCAGCTCTGACAGGGGGCCGCAAGAGACCCAGTACTTC	CASSSDRGPQETQYF
.	TRBV6-5	TRBJ2-3	.	TGTGCCAGCAGTTACTCCGGAGGGGGGTCTCCGCAGTATTTT	CASSYSGGGSPQYF